This is a list of T cell receptor beta chains from one sample in a study of blood T cell repertoires in COVID-19. Sequenced by immunoSEQ multiplex PCR; TCRdb stores in-frame clones only, minus some. The repertoire includes 150,000 to 200,000 clones, more than 85% of them detected once, and under 2% sits in the top ten. Material for sequencing was peripheral blood. The origin of the receptors is a woman aged 55-75 years with COVID-19, enrolled during active disease. The CDR3 runs from the conserved cysteine through the conserved F or W. D genes are given only for firm matches. Part of the rows lack a size; the others show once, few, many or a class for expanded clones.

v_call	d_call	j_call	clone_size	cdr3_nt	cdr3_aa
TRBV7-9	NA	TRBJ1-2	NA	TGTGCCAGCAGCTTCCCCGACAGCTCAAACTATGGCTACACCTTC	CASSFPDSSNYGYTF
TRBV29-1	NA	TRBJ2-7	NA	TGCAGCGTTGATACGTCAGGCTCCTACGAGCAGTACTTC	CSVDTSGSYEQYF
TRBV12-3/TRBV12-4	NA	TRBJ1-1	NA	TGTGCCAGCAGTTTGTGGGGCAACACTGAAGCTTTCTTT	CASSLWGNTEAFF
TRBV7-2	TRBD2	TRBJ2-2	NA	TGTGCCAGCAGCCCCCGACTAGCGGACACCGGGGAGCTGTTTTTT	CASSPRLADTGELFF
TRBV7-9	NA	TRBJ2-1	NA	TGTGCCAGCAGCTCTCTCGACAAAGATGAGCAGTTCTTC	CASSSLDKDEQFF
TRBV5-1	NA	TRBJ2-7	NA	TGCGCCAGCAGCTTGAGTTCCCCCGGGGGTGTCCTCTCCTACGAGCAGTACTTC	CASSLSSPGGVLSYEQYF
TRBV18	TRBD1	TRBJ2-5	NA	TGTGCCAGCTCACCGATGACAGGGACCCAAGAGACCCAGTACTTC	CASSPMTGTQETQYF
TRBV6-5	NA	TRBJ2-5	NA	TGTGCCAGCAGTTACTCGACTCTGCAGGGGAGTACCCAGTACTTC	CASSYSTLQGSTQYF
TRBV30	TRBD1	TRBJ1-3	NA	TGTGCCTGGAGTATCACAACAGGGGGGAGAAACACCATATATTTT	CAWSITTGGRNTIYF
TRBV24-1	NA	TRBJ2-1	NA	TGTGCCACCAGTGATCCCACCGGGGGAAAAGGCAATGAGCAGTTCTTC	CATSDPTGGKGNEQFF
TRBV7-9	NA	TRBJ1-1	NA	TGTGCCAGCAGCCACGGGGGGAGGGGAAACACTGAAGCTTTCTTT	CASSHGGRGNTEAFF
TRBV7-2	TRBD1	TRBJ1-1	once	TGTGCCAGCAGCTCGACAGGGACAGCGAACACTGAAGCTTTCTTT	CASSSTGTANTEAFF
TRBV18	TRBD1	TRBJ1-2	once	TGTGCCAGCTCACCAGTCGTCGACAGGGTGAGCTATGGCTACACCTTC	CASSPVVDRVSYGYTF
TRBV29-1	NA	TRBJ1-2	once	TGCAGCGTTGTCACGACAAGGACTAACTATGGCTACACCTTC	CSVVTTRTNYGYTF
TRBV3-1/TRBV3-2	NA	TRBJ2-1	NA	TGTGCCAGCAGCCAAACGGCGGGGAGATACAATGAGCAGTTCTTC	CASSQTAGRYNEQFF
TRBV15	TRBD1	TRBJ1-2	NA	TGTGCCACCAGCAGAGGACGACAGGGGGCGCGTGGCTACACCTTC	CATSRGRQGARGYTF
TRBV5-6	NA	TRBJ2-7	NA	TGTGCCAGCAGCTTAGGCAGGGGATACCACGAGCAGTACTTC	CASSLGRGYHEQYF
TRBV30	TRBD1	TRBJ1-2	NA	TGTGCCTGGACAGGGGGTTATGGCTACACCTTC	CAWTGGYGYTF
TRBV6-2/TRBV6-3	NA	TRBJ1-4	NA	TGTGCCAGCAGTTACTCGGGACATACCAATGAAAAACTGTTTTTT	CASSYSGHTNEKLFF
TRBV9	TRBD2	TRBJ2-1	NA	TGTGCCAGCAGCGTAGTGGGGACTAGCGGGCCGAACAATGAGCAGTTCTTC	CASSVVGTSGPNNEQFF
TRBV6-5	NA	TRBJ1-6	NA	TGTGCCAGCAGTTACTCTCCAGGGGCCTATAATTCACCCCTCCACTTT	CASSYSPGAYNSPLHF
TRBV9	NA	TRBJ1-6	NA	TGTGCCAGCCAGGGGTCGGATAATTCACCCCTCCACTTT	CASQGSDNSPLHF